Sequencing of this TCR beta chain was carried out in a study of esophageal squamous cell carcinoma under preoperative chemotherapy (dated by TCRdb to the late 2010s). Study-level background: In the study, TCR repertoires were profiled in both peripheral blood T cells and tumor-infiltrating lymphocytes. The effects of paclitaxel-nedaplatin chemotherapy on T-cell receptor repertoires in patients with esophageal squamous cell carcinoma were assessed. Roughly 5 patients with primary esophageal squamous cell carcinoma were included in the cohort. Repertoires from samples collected before paclitaxel-nedaplatin therapy were compared with repertoires from samples collected after the therapy.

This clonotype was picked up many times. The specificity of this receptor is unknown. Base-call qualities are not available, and no considerably larger clone is one nucleotide away. What this sample's time point label stands for: before preoperative PTX-NDP chemotherapy. Patients received paclitaxel-nedaplatin as preoperative chemotherapy before surgery. CDR1 and CDR2 are read off the germline V gene as MNHEY and SVGAGI. The CDR3 runs 15 residues from the cysteine to the phenylalanine. Of the read, only the CDR3 DNA is kept; its 45 bases are in frame from base 1. V lost 3 bases and J lost 0 bases; the stretch between them is 12 bases long. Results the study describes overall, beyond this receptor: Immediate and substantial changes in clonotype frequency were induced by paclitaxel-nedaplatin therapy, and contraction rather than amplification was more likely to be observed among abundant clones. Post-treatment tumor-infiltrating lymphocytes appeared to be derived in part from peripheral T cells migrating into the tumor, rather than solely from local clonal changes. After chemotherapy, TCR diversity rose significantly in peripheral T cells, but this increase was not seen in tumor-infiltrating lymphocytes. The cohort was small, with only a handful of patients with esophageal squamous cell carcinoma analyzed.

The library relied on PCR. Sequencing was performed on a HiSeq X Ten. High-throughput sequencing was used to characterize the TCR repertoires. TCRdb's own reprocessing of the public reads used fastp at Q25 and MiXCR and kept productive beta chains. Each CDR3 protein gets just one entry, which takes the most common genes and DNA from the rows behind it. This sample has about 6,600 distinct CDR3 sequences in its table, and 25% to 35% of those were observed once. 11% to 15% of the sample comes from the top ten. This TCR derives from a human donor with esophageal squamous cell carcinoma. The donor label of this sample is uncertain. The sample was collected from a patient given preoperative chemotherapy. This sequence uses TRBV6-5 and TRBJ2-7; the D gene lacks a confident call. The DNA reads TGTGCCAGCAGTTATATTTTCAGTAGCTCCTACGAGCAGTACTTC. Its translation is CASSYIFSSSYEQYF.